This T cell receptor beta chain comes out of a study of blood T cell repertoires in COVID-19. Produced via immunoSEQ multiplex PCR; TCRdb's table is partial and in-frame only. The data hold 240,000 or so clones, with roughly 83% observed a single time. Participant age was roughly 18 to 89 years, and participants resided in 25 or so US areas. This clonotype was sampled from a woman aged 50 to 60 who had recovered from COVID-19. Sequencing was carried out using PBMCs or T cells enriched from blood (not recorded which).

CDR3 coding DNA: TGTGCCAGCAGCAGACAGGGCACCTACAATGAGCAGTTCTTC. It encodes CASSRQGTYNEQFF. This chain links TRBV27 with TRBJ2-1; TRBD1 matches 7 bases. CDR1 and CDR2 (germline): MNHEY, SMNVEV (reference sequence). Losses at the gene ends were 6 bases for V and 2 bases for J; bases not matched to a gene: 4. There are 14 residues in the CDR3.